The clone carrying this T cell receptor (beta chain) was seen ten or more times. The V end lost 5 bases, the J end lost 0 bases, and 8 bases lay between the germline ends. The CDR3 contains 12 residues. Germline CDR1 is DFQATT and CDR2 is SNEGSKA (reference sequence). One entry per CDR3 protein results from TCRdb running MiXCR on the reads. Of under 250,000 distinct CDR3 sequences in the sample, 5% to 8.5% were seen once. The sample comes from a study of T cell repertoires in cytomegalovirus infection. The chain joins TRBV20-1 to TRBJ2-7; D is perhaps TRBD1 (6 bases). The source of this sequence is a human donor in good health (CMV status not recorded). Some clones in this sample may be carry-over from other donors' samples. The sample was PBMCs. The CDR3 sequence is CSAPDSSYEQYF. The CDR3 DNA sequence: TGCAGTGCTCCGGACAGCTCCTACGAGCAGTACTTC.